Shown below are 18 T cell receptor beta chains from a single sample sequenced in a study of blood T cell repertoires in COVID-19 (TCRdb year 2020). The library was built by means of the immunoSEQ multiplex PCR assay. Here the immuneACCESS table is served through TCRdb, limited to in-frame sequences with V and J called. Missing clones are a known gap in these copies; in checked studies unresolved V genes cover under half, and the rest lacks a known reason. A total of 80,000 to 95,000 clones appear in this sample, over 70% of them only once. The ten most abundant clones make up around 4.5% of the sample. Sequenced material: peripheral blood. These receptors all come from a woman between 50 and 59 years old with acute or convalescent COVID-19.

J is TRBJ2-1 and V is TRBV10-3; 9 nucleotides agree with TRBD1. Germline CDR1 is ENHRY and CDR2 is SYGVKD. The CDR3 totals 15 residues. After removal of 5 bases from V and 4 bases from J, the junction contained 6 bases not matched to a gene. The CDR3 here is CAISPEQGAYNEQFF. In DNA form, the CDR3 reads TGTGCCATCAGTCCTGAACAGGGGGCGTACAATGAGCAGTTCTTC.

The J gene is TRBJ1-1, the V gene TRBV7-6; the D is unclear. The germline CDR1 and CDR2 sequences are SGHVS and FNYEAQ. CDR3 length equals 16 residues. The ends were cut back, 6 bases at V and 0 bases at J, with 17 bases in the middle. The CDR3 DNA is TGTGCCAGCAGTTCCTTCGATCCAGACATGAACACTGAAGCTTTCTTT. Translating it yields CASSSFDPDMNTEAFF.

This chain joins TRBV6-1 and TRBJ1-4, with TRBD1 matching 10 bases. The CDR3 runs to 14 residues. V was clipped by 3 bases and J by 6 bases; unmatched bases: 1. Germline lookup yields CDR1 MNHNS and CDR2 SASEGT. The CDR3 here is CASSDGTGDEKLFF. The CDR3 DNA reads as TGTGCCAGCAGTGATGGGACAGGGGATGAAAAACTGTTTTTT.

The genes are TRBV19 and TRBJ2-1; 9 positions match TRBD1. V was pared by 5 bases and J by 4 bases, with 6 bases of the junction left unmatched. There are 15 residues in the CDR3. The germline CDR1 and CDR2 sequences are LNHDA and SQIVND (reference sequence). The CDR3 spells CASSPPGTGYNEQFF. The CDR3 bases are TGTGCCAGTAGTCCTCCCGGGACAGGGTACAATGAGCAGTTCTTC. The whole variable domain, remainder taken from reference TRBV19 and TRBJ2-1, is DGGITQSPKYLFRKEGQNVTLSCEQNLNHDAMYWYRQDPGQGLRLIYYSQIVNDFQKGDIAEGYSVSREKKESFPLTVTSAQKNPTAFYLCASSPPGTGYNEQFFGPGTRLTVL.

This clone was seen just once. The genes are TRBV4-2 and TRBJ2-3; the match to TRBD2 covers 7 bases. The germline V gene encodes CDR1 LGHNA and CDR2 YNFKEQ. V dropped 2 bases and J dropped 2; count of bases not matched to a gene: 10. The CDR3 extends over 17 amino acids. CDR3 coding DNA: TGTGCCAGCAGCCAACCTCGGGCTAGCGGATCCACAGATACGCAGTATTTT. This gives the protein CASSQPRASGSTDTQYF.

A few counts support this clone. The chain uses TRBV18 and TRBJ1-1; D gene unclear. The V end lost 2 bases, the J end lost 2 bases, and 9 bases lay between the germline ends. Germline V gene lookup returns CDR1 KGHSH and CDR2 LQKENI. The CDR3 is 14 residues long. The CDR3 sequence: CASSPSVANTEAFF. The CDR3 DNA is TGTGCCAGCTCACCATCAGTCGCCAACACTGAAGCTTTCTTT.

The chain links TRBV6-1 to TRBJ1-5; tentative D call: TRBD1 (5 bases). The V gene lost 3 bases and the J gene lost 0 bases, with 15 bases spanning the gap. This CDR3 is 17 amino acids long. Germline V gene data show CDR1 as MNHNS and CDR2 as SASEGT. CDR3 amino acids: CASSENPTGHSNQPQHF. The DNA of the CDR3 is TGTGCCAGCAGTGAGAACCCTACAGGCCATAGCAATCAGCCCCAGCATTTT.

This clone was picked up a small number of times. The chain has TRBV7-2 and TRBJ2-7; D might be TRBD1 (6 bases). V lost 2 bases and J 5 bases, leaving 19 bases between the germline ends. Germline V CDR1 and CDR2: SGHTA, FQGNSA. The CDR3 loop spans 16 amino acids. CDR3 sequence: CASSLFSRGTNDEQYF. The CDR3 DNA sequence: TGTGCCAGCAGCTTATTTAGCAGGGGAACCAACGACGAGCAGTACTTC.

The J gene is TRBJ2-7, the V gene TRBV2; TRBD1 is a possible D gene (6 bases). Per the germline V gene, CDR1 is SNHLY and CDR2 is FYNNEI. This CDR3 contains 13 residues. The V gene lost 6 bases and the J gene lost 4 bases, with 13 bases spanning the gap. The CDR3 here is CASRLQGSYEQYF. Written as DNA, the CDR3 is TGTGCCAGCAGGCTACAGGGATCGTACGAGCAGTACTTC. The complete variable domain, with remaining parts taken from reference TRBV2 and TRBJ2-7, reads EPEVTQTPSHQVTQMGQEVILRCVPISNHLYFYWYRQILGQKVEFLVSFYNNEISEKSEIFDDQFSVERPDGSNFTLKIRSTKLEDSAMYFCASRLQGSYEQYFGPGTRLTVT.

The chain employs TRBV18 and TRBJ1-2; the match to TRBD1 covers 10 bases. Per germline, CDR1 KGHSH and CDR2 LQKENI. Germline trimming cut 6 bases from V and 2 bases from J; bases unmatched to any gene: 9. The CDR3 is made up of 16 amino acids. CDR3 bases: TGTGCCAGCTCCGCGAATCGACAGGGGGCGAACTATGGCTACACCTTC. Residues: CASSANRQGANYGYTF.

V is TRBV10-2 and J is TRBJ1-2; no definite D call. Germline V CDR1 and CDR2: WSHSY, SAAADI. Trimming left V 2 bases short and J 5 bases short, with 9 bases between. This CDR3 region has 13 residues. For the CDR3, the DNA is TGCGCCAGCAGTGAGCCTCAGAAGTATGGCTACACCTTC. Translation: CASSEPQKYGYTF.

This clone has just one count. In DNA, the CDR3 is TGCGCCAGCAGCCCCCGGGACAGGGGTTATGGCTACACCTTC. This codes for CASSPRDRGYGYTF. The chain links TRBV5-1 to TRBJ1-2, with 10 bases identical to TRBD1. This CDR3 region has 14 residues. The V gene's germline CDR1 is SGHRS and CDR2 YFSETQ. J was trimmed by 5 bases and V by 4 bases; bases with no gene match: 5.

Remarks on this clone: Likely a read error: the CDR3 ends without its conserved phenylalanine or tryptophan. The DNA is left out, because the CDR3 cannot be placed on it with certainty; the CDR3 is given as TCRdb lists it. This sequence joins TRBV27 and TRBJ1-2; TRBD1, the table's D call, lacks a check against the DNA. In germline, CDR1 is MNHEY, CDR2 SMNVEV (reference sequence). Including both end residues, the CDR3 is 14 amino acids long. This CDR3 reads CASSLRIGDRQDFS.

This rearrangement joins TRBV19 to TRBJ1-2, with D possibly TRBD1 on 6 matching bases. Germline lookup yields CDR1 LNHDA and CDR2 SQIVND (reference sequence). Trimming removed 6 bases at V and 7 bases at J, with 18 bases between. The CDR3 extends over 14 amino acids. The CDR3 sequence: CASSRGGDTTGYTF. CDR3 in DNA: TGTGCCAGTAGCAGAGGTGGGGACACGACTGGCTACACCTTC.

For the CDR3, the DNA is TGTGCCAGCAGCCAATCCACGACTAGCGCCAGCGGGGAGCTGTTTTTT. This sequence encodes CASSQSTTSASGELFF. This sequence joins TRBV4-2 and TRBJ2-2; TRBD2 aligns across 8 bases. The germline V gene has CDR1 LGHNA and CDR2 YNFKEQ. After removal of 2 bases from V and 7 bases from J, the junction contained 9 bases not matched to a gene. This CDR3 is 16 amino acids long.

The rearrangement joins TRBV13 to TRBJ1-2, with unresolved D. V shed 2 bases and J shed 8 bases, with 15 bases lying between them. Germline V gives CDR1 PRHDT, CDR2 FYEKMQ (reference sequence). The CDR3 consists of 14 residues. The CDR3 loop is CASSLTLGSSGYTF. The DNA for the CDR3 is TGTGCCAGCAGCTTAACCTTAGGATCTAGCGGCTACACCTTC.

V usage is TRBV3-1 (or the pseudogene TRBV3-2) and J usage is TRBJ1-4, with D possibly being TRBD1 (5 bases). Germline V lookup: CDR1 LGHDT, CDR2 YNNKEL (reference sequence). V was shortened by 3 bases and J by 2 bases, with 10 bases between the two germline ends. The length of the CDR3 is 15 residues. The CDR3 is CASSHGRGTNEKLFF. In nucleotides, the CDR3 is TGTGCCAGCAGCCATGGGCGGGGGACTAATGAAAAACTGTTTTTT.

The table lists this clone with a few counts. V gene TRBV6-5 combines with J gene TRBJ1-5, with 7 bases fitting TRBD1. The CDR3 spans 15 residues. The ends lost 5 bases at V and 2 bases at J; junction bases unmatched: 6. Germline CDR1 is MNHEY and CDR2 is SVGAGI. The CDR3 coding sequence is TGTGCCAGCAGTACAGGGGTTCAGGGCAATCAGCCCCAGCATTTT. This codes for CASSTGVQGNQPQHF.